This T cell receptor beta chain is drawn from a study of a mutant IDH1 vaccine in newly diagnosed glioma. Turning to the study itself: Vaccination followed radiotherapy alone by 4-6 weeks, or accompanied temozolomide cycles. Treated patients comprised 62.5% males and approximately 38% females, mean age roughly 43 years.

As concerns this clone: The antigen is not known.

The time point is: week 35, safety follow-up. Doses consisted of 300 ug of mutant IDH1 20-mer peptide each, paired with topical imiquimod. The CDR3 loop spans 13 amino acids. Trimming shortened V by 3 bases and J by 5 bases, and 11 bases separated the two germline ends. Germline V gives CDR1 SGDLS, CDR2 YYNGEE. Measured with immunoSEQ multiplex PCR; TCRdb has only the in-frame clones, and not every one. The sample yields fewer than 35,000 clones, roughly 78% seen once. This chain joins TRBV9 and TRBJ2-5; D may be TRBD1 (5 bases). This TCR was recovered from a woman aged 40 to 50 with glioma. The material was PBMCs, obtained from a glioma patient whose treatment included an IDH1 peptide vaccine. Here the CDR3 reads CASSDQGKETQYF. The CDR3 region has the DNA TGTGCCAGCAGCGACCAGGGAAAGGAGACCCAGTACTTC.